This T cell receptor (beta chain) was retrieved from a study of T cell changes during pregnancy in multiple sclerosis. CDR3 length equals 15 residues. Trimming removed 3 bases at V and 6 bases at J, with 15 bases between. The germline CDR1 and CDR2 sequences are SEHNR and FQNEAQ (reference sequence). Sequencing was performed with immunoSEQ multiplex PCR; in TCRdb, only in-frame clones are kept and a portion is missing. This sample has about 32,000 clones; 91% occur once, and the top ten carry 3% to 5%. The chain joins TRBV7-9 to TRBJ1-5, with D possibly matching TRBD1 (6 bases). This clonotype originated in a female donor in good health, enrolled as a control in a pregnancy study. The sample was CD8+ T cells from peripheral blood mononuclear cells, taken in the second trimester of pregnancy. CDR3 DNA sequence: TGTGCCAGCAGCTTGGGGGGGGCGTCTCCTCAGCCCCAGCATTTT. It encodes CASSLGGASPQPQHF. Complete variable domain (other parts from reference TRBV7-9 and TRBJ1-5): DTGVSQNPRHKITKRGQNVTFRCDPISEHNRLYWYRQTLGQGPEFLTYFQNEAQLEKSRLLSDRFSAERPKGSFSTLEIQRTEQGDSAMYLCASSLGGASPQPQHFGDGTRLSIL.